This entry concerns a single TCR beta chain. The data are from a study of Ad26.COV2.S vaccination and SARS-CoV-2 variants. Sample treatment: 15 to 20 received Ad26.COV2.S at low or high dose, single or two shots; about 5 received placebo; per-sample allocation not given. Repertoires come from day 63 after the first vaccine or placebo injection. CDR1 is SGHTA and CDR2 is FQGTGA in the germline V gene. V was clipped by 2 bases and J by 4 bases, with 11 bases between them. There are 14 residues in the CDR3. TCRdb's copy holds only in-frame clones and misses some; the assay was immunoSEQ multiplex PCR. The sample contains about 250,000 clones, around 85% of which appear only once.

The sequencing used peripheral blood, collected in a trial of Ad26.COV2.S vaccine versus placebo. This TCR came from a person between 18 and 65 years old who received the Ad26.COV2.S COVID-19 vaccine or a placebo. The chain combines TRBV7-3 with TRBJ1-1; D is unresolved. The CDR3 loop is CASSLDPGATEAFF. CDR3 in DNA: TGTGCCAGCAGCTTAGACCCGGGAGCCACTGAAGCTTTCTTT. Together with reference TRBV7-3 and TRBJ1-1, the CDR3 gives the full variable domain: GAGVSQTPSNKVTEKGKYVELRCDPISGHTALYWYRQSLGQGPEFLIYFQGTGAADDSGLPNDRFFAVRPEGSVSTLKIQRTERGDSAVYLCASSLDPGATEAFFGQGTRLTVV.